Here is one TCR beta chain with its context. The antigen it recognizes is unknown. No much larger clone is present one base from it, and per-base qualities are unavailable. This sample was included in a study of early T cells in non-severe SARS-CoV-2 infection (TCRdb year 2021). At the level of the whole study: TCR sequencing used bulk RNA from unsorted whole blood, so alpha and beta chains could not be paired. Study-wide findings and limitations: VDJdb matching was skewed toward anti-spike CD8 responses, so virus-specific expansions were likely underestimated and private and CD4 specificities were missed.

Receptor amplification or capture employed 5' RACE. TCRdb records NextSeq 500 as the sequencer. In the TCR library protocol, unique molecular identifiers were attached to individual cDNA molecules to correct for PCR bias and sequencing error. Both TCR alpha and beta chains were sequenced, and tight co-correlation was observed between alpha and beta sequence abundances in each sample. The paper's data handling went like this. Decombinator V4 was used to annotate the V gene, J gene and CDR3 of the TCR sequences. TCRs were defined as expanded if a significant change between any two time points was detected under a Poisson model with p below 0.0001. TCR abundances were normalised to the total number of TCRs sequenced per sample and were expressed as counts per million. MAIT TCRs were defined by TRAV1-2 paired with TRAJ12, TRAJ20 or TRAJ33, and iNKT TCRs by TRAV10 paired with TRAJ18. VDJdb, accessed 1 November 2021, was searched for CMV, EBV and SARS-CoV-2 annotated TCRs, with TCRs annotated for multiple antigens excluded. TCRdb cleaned the public reads at Q25 with fastp, built clones with MiXCR and kept in-frame beta chains. Each record represents a unique CDR3 protein, reported with the most common genes and DNA among its rows. The V and J calls reflect TCRdb's pipeline rather than the authors' work. This sample gives about 40,000 distinct CDR3 sequences in total; roughly 5% of them show up just once. The ten most abundant clones make up approximately 4.8% of the sample.

The cysteine opens and the phenylalanine closes a CDR3 of 14 amino acids. Only the CDR3 part of the read is kept: 42 bases, read in frame from the first base. The germline V gene sets CDR1 to SGHVS and CDR2 to FNYEAQ. The germline V and J ends show losses of 5 bases and 4 bases respectively, and no gene match explains 6 bases of the junction. A case-control design nested within a healthcare worker cohort in London, UK, was used, with weekly nasopharyngeal swab PCR tests and blood sampling performed. Between 23 and 31 March 2020, the week of the UK lockdown, healthcare workers were enrolled and then followed up weekly for as long as 16 weeks.

The sample consisted of whole blood. The receptor chain draws on TRBV7-6 and TRBJ2-5; 8 bases in the junction line up with TRBD2. The TCR sequence derives from an adult who was a healthcare worker with PCR-confirmed SARS-CoV-2 infection or an uninfected control (not recorded which). The DNA sequence is TGTGCCAGCAGCCGAAACAGCGGGGGAGAGACCCAGTACTTC. This encodes CASSRNSGGETQYF.